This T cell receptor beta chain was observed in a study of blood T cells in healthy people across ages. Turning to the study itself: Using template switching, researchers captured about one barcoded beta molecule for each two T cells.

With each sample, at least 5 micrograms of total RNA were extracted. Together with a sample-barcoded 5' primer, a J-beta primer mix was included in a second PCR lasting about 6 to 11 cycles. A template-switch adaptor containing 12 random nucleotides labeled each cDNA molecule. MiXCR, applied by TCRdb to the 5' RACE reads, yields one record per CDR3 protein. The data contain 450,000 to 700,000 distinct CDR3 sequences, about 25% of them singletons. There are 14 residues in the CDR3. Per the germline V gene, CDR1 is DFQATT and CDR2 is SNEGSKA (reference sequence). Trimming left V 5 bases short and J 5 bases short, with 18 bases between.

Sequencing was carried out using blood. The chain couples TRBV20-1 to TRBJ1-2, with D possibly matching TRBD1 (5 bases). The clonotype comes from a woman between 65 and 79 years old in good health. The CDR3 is CSALTGQGGYGYTF. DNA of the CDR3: TGCAGTGCTCTGACGGGGCAGGGCGGTTATGGCTACACCTTC.